Listed here are 7 T cell receptor beta chains from one sample, sequenced in a study of blood T cell repertoires in COVID-19. The protocol was immunoSEQ multiplex PCR, while the TCRdb copy is restricted to in-frame clones and leaves out a portion. The table records around 280,000 clones, roughly 90% of them present only once. Input material: peripheral blood. These TCRs come from a woman between 50 and 59 years old who had recovered from COVID-19.

This chain uses TRBV28 with TRBJ2-7, with 10 bases aligning to TRBD1. J was trimmed by 9 bases and V by 5 bases; bases with no gene match: 4. There are 12 residues in the CDR3. Germline CDR1 MDHEN, CDR2 SYDVKM. The CDR3 bases are TGTGCCAGCAGTCTCGGGACAGGGGCGCAGTACTTC. As protein: CASSLGTGAQYF.

This chain uses TRBV7-9 with TRBJ2-1, with 7 positions matching TRBD1. J was trimmed by 12 bases and V by 5 bases; bases with no gene match: 22. The CDR3 extends over 17 amino acids. Germline V gives CDR1 SEHNR, CDR2 FQNEAQ (reference sequence). CDR3 sequence (DNA): TGTGCCAGCAGCCTAGGGGGACAGCTGGGGCTAGTTTCCGGGCAGTTCTTC. It translates to CASSLGGQLGLVSGQFF.

CDR3 loop: CASSLGQGGEEPQHF. The CDR3 region has the DNA TGTGCCAGCAGCTTGGGACAGGGTGGAGAGGAGCCCCAGCATTTT. This chain links TRBV7-2 with TRBJ1-5, with 9 positions matching TRBD1. V lost 3 bases to trimming and J lost 8 bases; unmatched junction nucleotides: 8. Looked up from germline, CDR1 is SGHTA and CDR2 is FQGNSA. CDR3 size: 15 residues.

This rearrangement joins TRBV6-1 to TRBJ1-2; possibly TRBD1 for D (5 bases). The V end was cut by 3 bases, the J end by 6 bases, with 26 bases between. The CDR3 is made up of 18 amino acids. The germline V gene encodes CDR1 MNHNS and CDR2 SASEGT. The CDR3 DNA is TGTGCCAGCAGTGATAAATTCGGAGGGGCGGGTGTAATAGATGGCTACACCTTC. It is translated as CASSDKFGGAGVIDGYTF.

This chain uses TRBV29-1 with TRBJ2-2; 9 bases match TRBD1. Unmatched junction bases numbered 6, after V lost 6 bases and J lost 1 base. Germline V gene data show CDR1 as SQVTM and CDR2 as ANQGSEA. The CDR3 totals 15 residues. In nucleotides, the CDR3 is TGCAGCGTCCAGGGACAGGGATTGAACACCGGGGAGCTGTTTTTT. It yields the protein CSVQGQGLNTGELFF.

The chain employs TRBV2 and TRBJ2-6; a possible D gene is TRBD1 (5 bases). Trimming took off 6 bases at V and 0 bases at J, with 15 bases between the two ends. This CDR3 has 17 amino acids. Germline-derived CDR1 and CDR2 are SNHLY and FYNNEI. CDR3 in amino acids: CASSSSRQSSGANVLTF. CDR3 nucleotides: TGTGCCAGCAGCAGCTCCCGACAGAGCTCTGGGGCCAACGTCCTGACTTTC.

The genes are TRBV14 and TRBJ1-1, with D tentatively TRBD1 (6 bases). V gave up 4 bases and J gave up 3 bases, with 15 bases separating them. From germline, CDR1 is SGHDN and CDR2 FVKESK. This CDR3 is built from 15 residues. Here the CDR3 DNA reads TGTGCCAGCAGCCGCATAAACCCAGGGGACACTGAAGCTTTCTTT. Its protein product is CASSRINPGDTEAFF.